A single sample gave rise to the 18 T cell receptor beta chains below, sequenced in a study of cytomegalovirus exposure and HLA in healthy donors. Profiled with immunoSEQ multiplex PCR; TCRdb holds only in-frame clones, not every one. The sample lists some 120,000 clones; 89% were seen once. Sequencing was done on a sample of PBMCs. The receptor source for this set is a woman aged 18-29 years in good health and CMV-seronegative.

The chain uses TRBV28 and TRBJ2-2; D may be TRBD1 (5 bases). V was clipped by 5 bases and J by 5 bases, with 12 bases between them. Germline V gives CDR1 MDHEN, CDR2 SYDVKM. The CDR3 contains 14 residues. Here the CDR3 DNA reads TGTGCCAGCAGTCCCTCAGGGTGGACCGGGGAGCTGTTTTTT. Translated, it gives CASSPSGWTGELFF.

The chain uses TRBV19 and TRBJ2-5; TRBD2 agrees at 13 bases. CDR1 is LNHDA and CDR2 is SQIVND in the germline V gene (reference sequence). This CDR3 has 16 residues. With V trimmed by 4 bases and J by 5 bases, 7 bases remained unmatched. CDR3 nucleotides: TGTGCCAGTAGTAAAGGACTAGCGGGAGTGGGGGAGACCCAGTACTTC. Its protein product is CASSKGLAGVGETQYF.

Of note for this clone: The same CDR3 also results from other DNA sequences found in this sample. The CDR3: CASSVTYEQYF. The CDR3 region has the DNA TGTGCCAGCAGTGTTACCTACGAGCAGTACTTC. The J gene is TRBJ2-7, the V gene TRBV7-9; D unresolved. Per germline, CDR1 SEHNR and CDR2 FQNEAQ (reference sequence). V was clipped by 6 bases and J by 2 bases, with 5 bases between them. This CDR3 is 11 amino acids long.

CDR3 sequence: CASSGGTNYEQYV. The CDR3 bases are TGTGCCAGCAGTGGAGGGACAAACTACGAGCAGTACGTC. V usage is TRBV2 and J usage is TRBJ2-7, with a tentative D call TRBD1 (6 bases). This CDR3 is built from 13 residues. Germline V gene data show CDR1 as SNHLY and CDR2 as FYNNEI. The V end was cut by 4 bases, the J end by 3 bases, with 10 bases between.

This chain connects TRBV7-2 to TRBJ2-1, with 12 bases fitting TRBD2. The CDR3 is made up of 15 amino acids. Germline V lookup: CDR1 SGHTA, CDR2 FQGNSA. The V and J ends lost 5 bases and 2 bases, in that order; junction bases with no gene match: 1. The chain's CDR3 is CASSRLAGAYNEQFF. The CDR3 DNA is TGTGCCAGCAGCAGACTAGCGGGAGCCTACAATGAGCAGTTCTTC.

This chain joins TRBV4-2 and TRBJ2-1; 7 nucleotides agree with TRBD2. Germline values: CDR1 LGHNA, CDR2 YNFKEQ. J was trimmed by 7 bases and V by 4 bases; bases with no gene match: 7. This CDR3 has 14 amino acids. The CDR3 loop is CASSRTRGGNEQFF. The CDR3 region has the DNA TGTGCCAGCAGCCGTACGAGGGGAGGGAATGAGCAGTTCTTC.

This clone showed up just a few times. The chain joins TRBV19 to TRBJ1-2; D perhaps matches TRBD1 (5 bases). The germline V gene has CDR1 LNHDA and CDR2 SQIVND (reference sequence). V gave up 0 bases and J gave up 3 bases, with 5 bases separating them. The CDR3 has 13 amino acids. The CDR3 is CASSIDRDYGYTF. The DNA for the CDR3 is TGTGCCAGTAGTATAGACAGGGACTATGGCTACACCTTC.

This chain connects TRBV6-1 to TRBJ2-7, with TRBD1 matching 10 bases. J gave up 8 bases and V 1 base, and 14 bases lay outside the gene matches. The CDR3 is 17 residues long. The V gene's germline CDR1 is MNHNS and CDR2 SASEGT. The CDR3, as DNA: TGTGCCAGCAGTGAAGATTATTGGGGGGACAGGGGCCAAAAGCAGTACGTC. It encodes CASSEDYWGDRGQKQYV.

The chain combines TRBV27 with TRBJ2-5, with 9 bases identical to TRBD1. J was trimmed by 5 bases and V by 6 bases; bases with no gene match: 10. CDR3 length: 15 amino acids. Germline assignment: CDR1 MNHEY and CDR2 SMNVEV (reference sequence). DNA for the CDR3: TGTGCCAGCAGGCCCTGGACAGGGGTATTGGAGACCCAGTACTTC. Protein: CASRPWTGVLETQYF.

This clone was seen only once. In DNA form, the CDR3 reads TGTGCCAGCAGTGGTCTAGCGGGCGAGCAGTACGTC. It yields the protein CASSGLAGEQYV. The chain uses TRBV25-1 and TRBJ2-7; TRBD2 aligns across 8 bases. This CDR3 contains 12 residues. CDR1 is MGHDK, CDR2 SYGVNS, per germline. J gave up 6 bases and V 4 bases, and 2 bases lay outside the gene matches.

This chain joins TRBV30 and TRBJ1-4; 8 positions agree with TRBD1. The CDR3 has 19 amino acids. V dropped 1 base and J dropped 7; count of bases not matched to a gene: 20. Germline CDR1 and CDR2: GTSNPN and SVGIG (reference sequence). In DNA, the CDR3 is TGTGCCTGGAGTGCCACAAGGACTCCTCAGACAGGGGAAGCTGAAAAACTGTTTTTT. As protein: CAWSATRTPQTGEAEKLFF.

V is TRBV11-2 and J is TRBJ2-7; D is perhaps TRBD1 (5 bases). This CDR3 has 12 amino acids. Germline V CDR1 and CDR2: SGHAT, FQNNGV. Trimming left V 3 bases short and J 6 bases short, with 9 bases between. DNA for the CDR3: TGTGCCAGCAGCTTTTCAGGGATCGAGCAGTACTTC. It yields the protein CASSFSGIEQYF.

J is TRBJ1-2 and V is TRBV6-5; D remains ambiguous. V was pared by 4 bases and J by 3 bases, with 9 bases between. CDR3 length equals 13 residues. Looked up from germline, CDR1 is MNHEY and CDR2 is SVGAGI. CDR3 sequence reads: CASSSNQDYGYTF. The CDR3 region has the DNA TGTGCCAGCAGTTCGAACCAGGACTATGGCTACACCTTC.

This clone turned up a few times. The V and J genes are TRBV7-2 and TRBJ1-2; the match to TRBD1 covers 11 bases. The CDR3 has 17 residues. Looked up from germline, CDR1 is SGHTA and CDR2 is FQGNSA. Losses at the gene ends were 4 bases for V and 4 bases for J; bases not matched to a gene: 11. The CDR3 is CASSSPGTGGSSYGYTF. The CDR3 DNA sequence: TGTGCCAGCAGCTCACCCGGGACAGGGGGTAGCAGCTATGGCTACACCTTC.

This clone occurred once. The chain combines TRBV5-4 with TRBJ2-3; possibly TRBD2 for D (6 bases). The CDR3 totals 14 residues. Trimming removed 0 bases at V and 6 bases at J, with 11 bases between. Germline V gene sequence: CDR1 SGHNT, CDR2 YYREEE (reference sequence). The CDR3 DNA reads as TGTGCCAGCAGCTTGGGGCAGGCGGGGGATACGCAGTATTTT. Protein product: CASSLGQAGDTQYF. The full variable domain, its missing parts supplied by reference TRBV5-4 and TRBJ2-3, is ETGVTQSPTHLIKTRGQQVTLRCSSQSGHNTVSWYQQALGQGPQFIFQYYREEENGRGNFPPRFSGLQFPNYSSELNVNALELDDSALYLCASSLGQAGDTQYFGPGTRLTVL.

The chain uses TRBV28 and TRBJ2-1, with D possibly matching TRBD1 (5 bases). The CDR3 spans 14 residues. Germline-derived CDR1 and CDR2 are MDHEN and SYDVKM. V lost 1 base, J lost 6 bases, and 10 bases lay in between. DNA for the CDR3: TGTGCCAGCAGTTTATCTACCCAGGGCAATGAGCAGTTCTTC. Translating it yields CASSLSTQGNEQFF.

The chain combines TRBV27 with TRBJ2-1, with TRBD2 matching 9 bases. The V and J ends lost 5 bases and 0 bases, in that order; junction bases with no gene match: 17. Germline CDR1 reads MNHEY; CDR2 reads SMNVEV (reference sequence). The CDR3 extends over 20 amino acids. The CDR3 sequence: CASSGENPTSGRSSYNEQFF. The CDR3, as DNA: TGTGCCAGCAGTGGGGAGAACCCCACTAGCGGGCGGAGCTCCTACAATGAGCAGTTCTTC.

CDR3 in amino acids: CASSIQLMNTEAFF. For the CDR3, the DNA is TGTGCCAGTAGTATCCAACTGATGAACACTGAAGCTTTCTTT. The genes are TRBV19 and TRBJ1-1; the D is unclear. The germline V gene has CDR1 LNHDA and CDR2 SQIVND (reference sequence). V gave up 3 bases and J gave up 0 bases, with 8 bases separating them. There are 14 residues in the CDR3.